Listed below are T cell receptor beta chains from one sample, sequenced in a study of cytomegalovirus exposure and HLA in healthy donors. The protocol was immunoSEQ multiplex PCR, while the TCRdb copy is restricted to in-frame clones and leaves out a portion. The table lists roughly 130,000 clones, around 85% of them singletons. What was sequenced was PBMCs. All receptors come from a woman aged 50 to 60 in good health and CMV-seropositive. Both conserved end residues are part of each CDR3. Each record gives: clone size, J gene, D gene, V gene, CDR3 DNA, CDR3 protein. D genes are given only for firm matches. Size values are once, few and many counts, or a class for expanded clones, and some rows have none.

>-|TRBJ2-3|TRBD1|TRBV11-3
TGTGCCAGCAGCTTAGAAGGGGGCCTTCGGGCAGATACGCAGTATTTT
CASSLEGGLRADTQYF
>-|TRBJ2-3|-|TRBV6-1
TGTGCCAGCAGTGCCGTAAACTACGATACGCAGTATTTT
CASSAVNYDTQYF
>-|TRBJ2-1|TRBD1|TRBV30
TGTGCCTGGAGGTCGACAGGGGTCGGCGAGCAGTTCTTC
CAWRSTGVGEQFF
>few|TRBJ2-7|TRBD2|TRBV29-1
TGCAGCGTTGGCGGGGGGGATTCCTACGAGCAGTACTTC
CSVGGGDSYEQYF
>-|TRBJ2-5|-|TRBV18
TGTGCCAGCTCCTTGATGACCCTTGACAGTCAAGAGACCCAGTACTTC
CASSLMTLDSQETQYF
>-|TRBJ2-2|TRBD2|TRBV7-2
TGTGCCAGCAGCTTCTCATCGGGGGGGCTTATCGGCACCGGGGAGCTGTTTTTT
CASSFSSGGLIGTGELFF
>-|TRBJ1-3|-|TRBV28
TGTGCCAGCAGCCAGGCGCCCGTTGGAAACACCATATATTTT
CASSQAPVGNTIYF
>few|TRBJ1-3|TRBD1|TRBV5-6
TGTGCCAGCAGCGAGCCCTCAGGGACAGGGGGCGCGTCTGGAAACACCATATATTTT
CASSEPSGTGGASGNTIYF
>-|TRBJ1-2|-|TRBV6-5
TGTGCCAGCGGGTTGAGAGGACAGTCTTATGGCTACACCTTC
CASGLRGQSYGYTF
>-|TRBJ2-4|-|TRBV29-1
TGCAGCGTTGAAAAGGAGGGGTCGAGAAACATTCAGTACTTC
CSVEKEGSRNIQYF
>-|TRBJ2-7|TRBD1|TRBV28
TGTGCCAGCAGCCCGGGACAGGGCCTTACCTCCTACGAGCAGTACTTC
CASSPGQGLTSYEQYF
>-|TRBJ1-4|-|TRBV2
TGTGCCAGCAGTGAGCTCCCGGGGGAGGGTGAAAAACTGTTTTTT
CASSELPGEGEKLFF
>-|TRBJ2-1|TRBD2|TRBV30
TGTGCCTGGCGACTAGCGGGGGGGACACCCTACAATGAGCAGTTCTTC
CAWRLAGGTPYNEQFF
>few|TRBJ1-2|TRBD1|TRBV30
TGTGCCTGGAGTGTAGGCAGGGGGCTTACCGGCTACACCTTC
CAWSVGRGLTGYTF
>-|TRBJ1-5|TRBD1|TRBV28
TGTGCCAGCAGCCTAGAGGGACAGGGGTATCAGCCCCAGCATTTT
CASSLEGQGYQPQHF
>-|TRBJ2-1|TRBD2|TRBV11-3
TGTGCCAGCAGCTTCCCTACTAGCGGGGGGGTTGATGAGCAGTTCTTC
CASSFPTSGGVDEQFF
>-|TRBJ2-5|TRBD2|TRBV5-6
TGTGCCAGCAGCCAATCAGCGGGGGGCGTGGTGGAGACCCAGTACTTC
CASSQSAGGVVETQYF
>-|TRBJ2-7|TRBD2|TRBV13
TGTGCCAGCAGCTTAGGCCTACCTAGCGGGTACTACGAGCAGTACTTC
CASSLGLPSGYYEQYF
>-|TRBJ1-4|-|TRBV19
TGTGCCAGTAGTATTGGGGCTCAAAATGAAAAACTGTTTTTT
CASSIGAQNEKLFF
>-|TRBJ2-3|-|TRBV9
TGTGCCAGCAGTCCTCCGAGCGGTCCCACAGATACGCAGTATTTT
CASSPPSGPTDTQYF
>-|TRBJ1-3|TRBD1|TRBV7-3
TGTGCCAGCAGCTCAGCCGGGACAGAGTCTGGAAACACCATATATTTT
CASSSAGTESGNTIYF
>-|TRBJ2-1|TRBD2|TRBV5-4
TGTGCCAGCAGCTTGGGTCCCGGGGGGGCTTATGAGCAGTTCTTC
CASSLGPGGAYEQFF
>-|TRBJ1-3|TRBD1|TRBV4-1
TGCGCCAGCAGCCACCCCGGACAGGGCGGGAACACCATATATTTT
CASSHPGQGGNTIYF
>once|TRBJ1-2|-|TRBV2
TGTGCCATCCAACCCGAGACAGGCTATGGCTACACCTTC
CAIQPETGYGYTF
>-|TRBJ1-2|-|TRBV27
TGTGCCAGCAGCCCTATCCTACGGAGACAGGCGACCATTTACTATGGCTACACCTTC
CASSPILRRQATIYYGYTF